The clone carrying this T cell receptor beta chain was observed once. CDR3 length equals 15 residues. The V and J ends lost 3 bases and 6 bases, in that order; junction bases with no gene match: 8. The germline CDR1 and CDR2 sequences are SGHRS and YFSETQ. The sample is drawn from a study of blood T cell repertoires in COVID-19. Study as a whole: Researchers got acute and convalescent COVID-19 samples from the United States, Italy and Spain. PBMCs, B-cell-depleted T cells, or T cells provided the cDNA or gDNA that made up the material.

The authors' processing: Amplification from reference gene primers served as the basis for estimated nucleated cell counts. Method: immunoSEQ multiplex PCR; TCRdb's copy keeps in-frame clones and lacks some. The V and J calls and clone size come from that table; D and trimming were worked out from the DNA. Of roughly 70,000 clones listed, under 85% are singletons. The V gene is TRBV5-1, the J gene TRBJ2-3; 9 bases align to TRBD2. This receptor was identified in a man in his 70s with acute or convalescent COVID-19. Input material: peripheral blood. This CDR3 reads CASSSLAGLRDTQYF. The CDR3 nucleotides are TGCGCCAGCAGCTCACTAGCGGGCCTAAGGGATACGCAGTATTTT.